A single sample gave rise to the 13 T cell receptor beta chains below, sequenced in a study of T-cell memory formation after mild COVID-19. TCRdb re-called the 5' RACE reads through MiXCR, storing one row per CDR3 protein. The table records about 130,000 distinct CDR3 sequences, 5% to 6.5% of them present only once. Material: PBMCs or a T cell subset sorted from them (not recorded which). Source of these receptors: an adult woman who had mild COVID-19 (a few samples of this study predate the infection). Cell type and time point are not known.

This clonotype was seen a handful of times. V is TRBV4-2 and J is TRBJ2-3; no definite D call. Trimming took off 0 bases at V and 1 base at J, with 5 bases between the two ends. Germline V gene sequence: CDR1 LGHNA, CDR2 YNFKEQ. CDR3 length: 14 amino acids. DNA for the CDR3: TGTGCCAGCAGCCAAGATATGGGCACAGATACGCAGTATTTT. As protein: CASSQDMGTDTQYF.

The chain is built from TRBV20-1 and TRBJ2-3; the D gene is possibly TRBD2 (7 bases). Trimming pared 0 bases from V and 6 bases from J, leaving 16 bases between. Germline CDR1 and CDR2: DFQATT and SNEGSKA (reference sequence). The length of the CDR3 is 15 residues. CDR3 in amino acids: CSARDAGRGVDTQYF. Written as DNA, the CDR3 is TGCAGTGCTAGAGATGCAGGGAGGGGGGTGGATACGCAGTATTTT.

DNA of the CDR3: TGTGCCAGCACCCCGCGGGCCAACACTGAAGCTTTCTTT. This gives the protein CASTPRANTEAFF. The rearrangement uses TRBV27 and TRBJ1-1, with no clear D. CDR3 length equals 13 residues. Trimming removed 7 bases from V and 2 bases from J, with 11 bases in between. Germline V CDR1 and CDR2: MNHEY, SMNVEV (reference sequence).

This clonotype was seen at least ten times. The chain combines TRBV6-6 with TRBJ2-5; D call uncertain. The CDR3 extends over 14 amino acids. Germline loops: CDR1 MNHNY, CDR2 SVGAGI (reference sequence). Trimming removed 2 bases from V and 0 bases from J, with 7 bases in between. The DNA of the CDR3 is TGTGCCAGCAGTTACGAGCTATACCAAGAGACCCAGTACTTC. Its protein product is CASSYELYQETQYF.

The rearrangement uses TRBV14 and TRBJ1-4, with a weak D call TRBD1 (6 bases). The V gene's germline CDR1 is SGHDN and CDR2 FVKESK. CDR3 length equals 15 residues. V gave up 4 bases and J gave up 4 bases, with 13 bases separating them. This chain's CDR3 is CASSPQRGNNEKLFF. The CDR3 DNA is TGTGCCAGCAGCCCCCAGAGGGGGAATAATGAAAAACTGTTTTTT.

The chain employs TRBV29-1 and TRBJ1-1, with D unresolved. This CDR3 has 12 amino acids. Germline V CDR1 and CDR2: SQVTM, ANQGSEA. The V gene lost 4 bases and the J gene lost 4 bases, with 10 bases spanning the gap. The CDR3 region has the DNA TGCAGCGTTGCAGGTTTGAGCACTGAAGCTTTCTTT. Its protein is CSVAGLSTEAFF.

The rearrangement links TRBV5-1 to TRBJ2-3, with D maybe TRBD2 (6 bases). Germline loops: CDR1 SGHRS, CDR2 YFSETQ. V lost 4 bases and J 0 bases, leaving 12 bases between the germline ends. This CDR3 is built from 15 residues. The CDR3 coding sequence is TGCGCCAGCAGCCCCCTAGCGACCAGCACAGATACGCAGTATTTT. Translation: CASSPLATSTDTQYF.

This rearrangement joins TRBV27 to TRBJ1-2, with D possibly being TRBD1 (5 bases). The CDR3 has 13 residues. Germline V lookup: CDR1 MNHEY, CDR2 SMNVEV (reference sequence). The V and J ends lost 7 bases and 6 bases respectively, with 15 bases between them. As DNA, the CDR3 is TGTGCCAGCACCGCCGTGGGGGAAGATGGCTACACCTTC. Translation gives CASTAVGEDGYTF.

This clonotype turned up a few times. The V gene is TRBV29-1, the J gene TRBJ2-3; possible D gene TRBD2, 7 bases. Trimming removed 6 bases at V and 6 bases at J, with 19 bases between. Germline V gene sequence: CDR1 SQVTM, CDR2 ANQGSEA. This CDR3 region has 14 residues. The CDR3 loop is CSVLPRGGWDTQYF. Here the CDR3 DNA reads TGCAGCGTGTTACCCAGGGGAGGGTGGGATACGCAGTATTTT.

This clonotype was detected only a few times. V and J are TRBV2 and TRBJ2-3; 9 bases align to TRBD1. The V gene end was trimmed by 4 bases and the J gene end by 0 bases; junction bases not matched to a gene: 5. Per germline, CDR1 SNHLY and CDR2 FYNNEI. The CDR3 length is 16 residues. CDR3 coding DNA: TGTGCCAGCAGTGTTACCGGGACAGGGAGCACAGATACGCAGTATTTT. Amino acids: CASSVTGTGSTDTQYF.

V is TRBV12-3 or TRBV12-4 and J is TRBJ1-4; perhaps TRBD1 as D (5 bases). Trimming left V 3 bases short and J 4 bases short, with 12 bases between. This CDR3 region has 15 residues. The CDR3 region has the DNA TGTGCCAGCAGTTTCGGGTCCAGGGATAATGAAAAACTGTTTTTT. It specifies CASSFGSRDNEKLFF.

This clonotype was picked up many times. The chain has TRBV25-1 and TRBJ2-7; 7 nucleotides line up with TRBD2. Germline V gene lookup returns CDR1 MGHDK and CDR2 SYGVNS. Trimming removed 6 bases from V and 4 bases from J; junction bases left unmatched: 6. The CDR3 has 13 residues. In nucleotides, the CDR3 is TGTGCCAGCAGCTGGGAGGGCCGATACGAGCAGTACTTC. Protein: CASSWEGRYEQYF.

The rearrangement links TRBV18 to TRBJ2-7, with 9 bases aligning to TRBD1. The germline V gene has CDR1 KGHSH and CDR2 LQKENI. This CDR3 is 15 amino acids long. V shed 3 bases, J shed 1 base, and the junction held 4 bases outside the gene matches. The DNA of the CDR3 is TGTGCCAGCTCACCCCCGGGACAGGGATCCTACGAGCAGTACTTC. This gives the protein CASSPPGQGSYEQYF.